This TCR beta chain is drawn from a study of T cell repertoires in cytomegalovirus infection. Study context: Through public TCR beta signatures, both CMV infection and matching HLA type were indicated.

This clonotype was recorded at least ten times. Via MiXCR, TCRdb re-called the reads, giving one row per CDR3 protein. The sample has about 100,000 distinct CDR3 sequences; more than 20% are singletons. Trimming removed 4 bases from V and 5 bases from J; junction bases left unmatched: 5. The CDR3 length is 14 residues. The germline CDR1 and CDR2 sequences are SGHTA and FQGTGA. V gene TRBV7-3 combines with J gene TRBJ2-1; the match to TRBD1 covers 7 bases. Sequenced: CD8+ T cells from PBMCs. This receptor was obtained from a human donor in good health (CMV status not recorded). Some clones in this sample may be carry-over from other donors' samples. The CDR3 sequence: CASSSGQSDNEQFF. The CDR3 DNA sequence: TGTGCCAGCAGCTCGGGACAGTCAGACAATGAGCAGTTCTTC.